The rows below give T cell receptor beta chains drawn from one sample of a study of T cells expressing NK-cell markers. TCRdb re-called the 5' RACE reads and catalogs CDR3 proteins one per entry, DNA excluded. In all, the sample yields hundreds of thousands of distinct CDR3 sequences. Sequenced input: blood T cells: a sorted CD56 or NKG2C T cell subset, CD4+ or CD8+ T cells, or bulk PBMC T cells (not recorded which). The receptors here all came from a woman between 18 and 69 years old in good health. CDR3s include the opening cysteine and the closing phenylalanine or tryptophan. The order of the fields is J gene, V gene, CDR3 length, CDR3 protein.

j_gene: TRBJ1-6; v_gene: TRBV2; len: 12; CDR3aa: CASGQNNSPLHF
j_gene: TRBJ2-1; v_gene: TRBV6-1; len: 16; CDR3aa: CASSEGLAGGYNEQFF
j_gene: TRBJ1-5; v_gene: TRBV12-3/TRBV12-4; len: 19; CDR3aa: CASSLQRGPGKSSNQPQHF
j_gene: TRBJ2-4; v_gene: TRBV20-1; len: 15; CDR3aa: CSAYDRDRAKNIQYF
j_gene: TRBJ2-5; v_gene: TRBV5-1; len: 14; CDR3aa: CASSWTSGRETQYF
j_gene: TRBJ2-1; v_gene: TRBV6-1; len: 13; CDR3aa: CASSGGDFNEQFF
j_gene: TRBJ1-4; v_gene: TRBV5-1; len: 14; CDR3aa: CASSLGQRDEKLFF
j_gene: TRBJ2-5; v_gene: TRBV7-3; len: 15; CDR3aa: CASSPRSTGRETQYF
j_gene: TRBJ1-1; v_gene: TRBV7-9; len: 13; CDR3aa: CASSLSGNTEAFF
j_gene: TRBJ2-2; v_gene: TRBV12-3/TRBV12-4; len: 20; CDR3aa: CASSFHPSGAPTGGTGELFF
j_gene: TRBJ2-1; v_gene: TRBV12-3/TRBV12-4; len: 15; CDR3aa: CASSLPSGSNYEQFF
j_gene: TRBJ2-6; v_gene: TRBV7-8; len: 14; CDR3aa: CASSGYSGANVLTF
j_gene: TRBJ1-2; v_gene: TRBV5-1; len: 15; CDR3aa: CASSLAEGHRYGYTF
j_gene: TRBJ1-5; v_gene: TRBV10-3; len: 15; CDR3aa: CAISESVDGNQPQHF
j_gene: TRBJ1-6; v_gene: TRBV29-1; len: 13; CDR3aa: CSARRGANSPLHF
j_gene: TRBJ1-5; v_gene: TRBV12-3/TRBV12-4; len: 16; CDR3aa: CASSPRIRASNQPQHF
j_gene: TRBJ2-1; v_gene: TRBV7-9; len: 16; CDR3aa: CASSFGVSDGHNEQFF
j_gene: TRBJ2-3; v_gene: TRBV20-1; len: 16; CDR3aa: CSALPTSGRWADTQYF
j_gene: TRBJ2-7; v_gene: TRBV7-9; len: 15; CDR3aa: CASSLGLAEHYEQYF
j_gene: TRBJ2-1; v_gene: TRBV5-1; len: 15; CDR3aa: CASEVTSGGGNEQFF
j_gene: TRBJ1-2; v_gene: TRBV20-1; len: 14; CDR3aa: CSASGGGVTEGYTF
j_gene: TRBJ2-1; v_gene: TRBV11-2; len: 16; CDR3aa: CASSLPSGRAYNEQFF
j_gene: TRBJ2-1; v_gene: TRBV19; len: 15; CDR3aa: CASSIPARGRDEQFF
j_gene: TRBJ1-1; v_gene: TRBV12-3/TRBV12-4; len: 14; CDR3aa: CASSRQRRTTEAFF
j_gene: TRBJ2-5; v_gene: TRBV25-1; len: 14; CDR3aa: CASSEPNRGETQYF
j_gene: TRBJ2-2; v_gene: TRBV11-3; len: 13; CDR3aa: CASSLGLVGQLFF
j_gene: TRBJ1-1; v_gene: TRBV20-1; len: 13; CDR3aa: CSARALPGTEAFF
j_gene: TRBJ1-5; v_gene: TRBV7-2; len: 16; CDR3aa: CASSPSGVGGNQPQHF
j_gene: TRBJ2-3; v_gene: TRBV27; len: 14; CDR3aa: CASPDDRVTDTQYF
j_gene: TRBJ2-3; v_gene: TRBV20-1; len: 13; CDR3aa: CSPPDSRADTQYF
j_gene: TRBJ2-5; v_gene: TRBV9; len: 16; CDR3aa: CASSVGTGTPQETQYF
j_gene: TRBJ2-1; v_gene: TRBV28; len: 16; CDR3aa: CASGLAGVNGYNEQFF